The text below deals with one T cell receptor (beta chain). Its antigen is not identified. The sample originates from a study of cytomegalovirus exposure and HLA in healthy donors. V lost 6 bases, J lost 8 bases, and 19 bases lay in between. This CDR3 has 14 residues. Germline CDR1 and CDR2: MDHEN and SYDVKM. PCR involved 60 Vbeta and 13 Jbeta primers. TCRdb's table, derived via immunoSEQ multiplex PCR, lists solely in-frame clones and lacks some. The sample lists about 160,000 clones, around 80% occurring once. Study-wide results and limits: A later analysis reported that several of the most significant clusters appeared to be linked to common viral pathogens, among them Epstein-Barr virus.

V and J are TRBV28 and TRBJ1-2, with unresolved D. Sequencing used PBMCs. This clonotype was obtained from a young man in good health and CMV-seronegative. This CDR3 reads CASRPIKMSRGYTF. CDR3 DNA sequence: TGTGCCAGCAGGCCAATCAAGATGTCCCGGGGCTACACCTTC.